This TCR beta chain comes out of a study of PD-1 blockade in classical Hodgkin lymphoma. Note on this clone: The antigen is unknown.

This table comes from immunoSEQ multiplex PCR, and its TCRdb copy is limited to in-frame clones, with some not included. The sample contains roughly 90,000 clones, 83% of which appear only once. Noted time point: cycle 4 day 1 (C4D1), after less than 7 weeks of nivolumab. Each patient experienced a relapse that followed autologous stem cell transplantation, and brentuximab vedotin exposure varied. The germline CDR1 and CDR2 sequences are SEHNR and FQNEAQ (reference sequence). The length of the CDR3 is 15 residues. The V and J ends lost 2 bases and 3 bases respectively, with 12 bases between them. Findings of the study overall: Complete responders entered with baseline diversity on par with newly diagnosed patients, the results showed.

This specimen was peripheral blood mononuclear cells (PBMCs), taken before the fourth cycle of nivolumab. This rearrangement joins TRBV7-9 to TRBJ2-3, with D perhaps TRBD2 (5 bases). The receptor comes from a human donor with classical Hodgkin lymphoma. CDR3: CASSLNPPGTDTQYF. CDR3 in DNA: TGTGCCAGCAGCTTAAACCCCCCGGGAACAGATACGCAGTATTTT. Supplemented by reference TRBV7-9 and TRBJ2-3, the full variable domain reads DTGVSQNPRHKITKRGQNVTFRCDPISEHNRLYWYRQTLGQGPEFLTYFQNEAQLEKSRLLSDRFSAERPKGSFSTLEIQRTEQGDSAMYLCASSLNPPGTDTQYFGPGTRLTVL.